The source of this T cell receptor (beta chain) is a study of cytomegalovirus exposure and HLA in healthy donors. Study-level results: There were a few CMV-associated chains whose specificity for CMV antigens was confirmed in vitro. There were some 150 TCR beta chains listed as cytomegalovirus-associated.

Clones were sequenced by immunoSEQ multiplex PCR, and TCRdb holds only the in-frame ones, with some missing. Of 100,000 to 150,000 clones listed, about 89% were seen once; the top ten hold roughly 2%. The germline V gene has CDR1 MGHDK and CDR2 SYGVNS. The CDR3 covers 15 residues. In the case of this clone: What it binds is not known. The junction and the germline gene differ at one end; a read error may be behind it.

The sequence was obtained from a woman aged 18 to 35 in good health and CMV-seronegative. Sequenced input: PBMCs. The rearrangement links TRBV25-1 to TRBJ2-7, with D tentatively TRBD2 (5 bases). DNA of the CDR3: TGTGCCAGCAGCGAATCAATCAGCGGTGCCTACGAGCAGTACTTC. This codes for CASSESISGAYEQYF.